These T cell receptor beta chains were read from a single sample in a study of vaccination and CD4 T cells after COVID-19. These receptors have no known antigen. TCRdb used MiXCR to reprocess the PCR reads, holding one entry per CDR3 protein. The table lists roughly 11,000 distinct CDR3 sequences, approximately 55% of them singletons. Sequencing used CD4+ T cells from blood, cultured in vitro. The receptors shown here come from a human donor who had recovered from COVID-19. Each CDR3 is given with its conserved first and last residue. Fields, in order: clone size, J gene, V gene, CDR3 length, D gene, CDR3 DNA, CDR3 protein. The D gene is left open where the match is weak. Clone size is stated in some rows and not others, as once, few, many or a class when expanded.

abundance: NA; j_gene: TRBJ1-3; v_gene: TRBV2; len: 15; d_gene: NA; CDR3nt: TGTGCCACCCAAAGGGACTTTAACGCTGGAAACACCATATATTTT; CDR3aa: CATQRDFNAGNTIYF
abundance: NA; j_gene: TRBJ2-2; v_gene: TRBV5-1; len: 16; d_gene: NA; CDR3nt: TGCGCCAGCAGCTGGATGGGTCTTACGAACACCGGGGAGCTGTTTTTT; CDR3aa: CASSWMGLTNTGELFF
abundance: NA; j_gene: TRBJ1-6; v_gene: TRBV20-1; len: 13; d_gene: NA; CDR3nt: TGCAGTGCTAGAGAACGGGTCAATTCACCCCTCCACTTT; CDR3aa: CSARERVNSPLHF
abundance: NA; j_gene: TRBJ1-5; v_gene: TRBV18; len: 13; d_gene: NA; CDR3nt: TGTGCCAGCTCGATAGACGGGGTCCAGCCCCAGCATTTT; CDR3aa: CASSIDGVQPQHF
abundance: NA; j_gene: TRBJ1-2; v_gene: TRBV27; len: 13; d_gene: NA; CDR3nt: TGTGCCAGCAGGGCGATGGGGGGAGGGGGCTACACCTTC; CDR3aa: CASRAMGGGGYTF
abundance: NA; j_gene: TRBJ2-5; v_gene: TRBV6-5; len: 15; d_gene: TRBD2; CDR3nt: TGTGCCAGCAGTTACTCGGCGGGGGGGGTGGAGACCCAGTACTTC; CDR3aa: CASSYSAGGVETQYF
abundance: NA; j_gene: TRBJ1-6; v_gene: TRBV5-4; len: 17; d_gene: NA; CDR3nt: TGTGCCAGCAGCTTGGTGATTTTCAGCTGGACAAATTCACCCCTCCACTTT; CDR3aa: CASSLVIFSWTNSPLHF
abundance: NA; j_gene: TRBJ2-7; v_gene: TRBV6-1; len: 11; d_gene: NA; CDR3nt: TGTGCCAGCACCGTGACAGACGAGCAGTACTTC; CDR3aa: CASTVTDEQYF
abundance: few; j_gene: TRBJ1-1; v_gene: TRBV7-9; len: 13; d_gene: NA; CDR3nt: TGTGCCAGCAGCTTAGAGGGGAATACTGAAGCTTTCTTT; CDR3aa: CASSLEGNTEAFF
abundance: few; j_gene: TRBJ1-1; v_gene: TRBV7-9; len: 17; d_gene: TRBD1; CDR3nt: TGTGCCAGCAGCTTAGGGTCTTCGGGGACAGGCATTGGAAAAGCTTTCTTT; CDR3aa: CASSLGSSGTGIGKAFF
abundance: NA; j_gene: TRBJ1-4; v_gene: TRBV19; len: 13; d_gene: TRBD1; CDR3nt: TGTGCCAGTAGCGGGACAGTTAATGAAAAACTGTTTTTT; CDR3aa: CASSGTVNEKLFF
abundance: few; j_gene: TRBJ1-5; v_gene: TRBV2; len: 15; d_gene: NA; CDR3nt: TGTGCCAGCAATCGGGAGAGGGGAACGAATCAGCCCCAGCATTTT; CDR3aa: CASNRERGTNQPQHF
abundance: NA; j_gene: TRBJ2-1; v_gene: TRBV5-4; len: 14; d_gene: NA; CDR3nt: TGTGCCAGCAGCTTGCAGGGACTCTCCAATGAGCAGTTCTTC; CDR3aa: CASSLQGLSNEQFF
abundance: NA; j_gene: TRBJ2-5; v_gene: TRBV6-1; len: 17; d_gene: TRBD2; CDR3nt: TGTGCCAGCAGTGATAATGGACTAGCGGGGGCCGAGGGGACCCAGTACTTC; CDR3aa: CASSDNGLAGAEGTQYF
abundance: NA; j_gene: TRBJ1-2; v_gene: TRBV6-2/TRBV6-3; len: 14; d_gene: NA; CDR3nt: TGTGCCAGCAGTTACCCCGACAGCCCCGATGGCTACACCTTC; CDR3aa: CASSYPDSPDGYTF
abundance: NA; j_gene: TRBJ1-2; v_gene: TRBV20-1; len: 15; d_gene: TRBD1; CDR3nt: TGCAGTGCTTCTAAGACAGGGGCTATTGACTATGGCTACACCTTC; CDR3aa: CSASKTGAIDYGYTF
abundance: NA; j_gene: TRBJ1-6; v_gene: TRBV4-3; len: 17; d_gene: TRBD1; CDR3nt: TGCGCCAGCAGCCAAGCATGGCAGGGGGGTAGTGATTCACCCCTCCACTTT; CDR3aa: CASSQAWQGGSDSPLHF
abundance: NA; j_gene: TRBJ1-2; v_gene: TRBV29-1; len: 13; d_gene: NA; CDR3nt: TGCAGCGTTGCCTTCAGGCGCGACTATGGCTACACCTTC; CDR3aa: CSVAFRRDYGYTF
abundance: NA; j_gene: TRBJ1-2; v_gene: TRBV6-1; len: 16; d_gene: TRBD1; CDR3nt: TGTGCCAGCAGGACAACCGGGACAGGGGGACACTATGGCTACACCTTC; CDR3aa: CASRTTGTGGHYGYTF
abundance: once; j_gene: TRBJ1-4; v_gene: TRBV2; len: 15; d_gene: NA; CDR3nt: TGTGCCAGCAATTTCCAGGGGCACTCTAGTGAAAAACTGTTTTTT; CDR3aa: CASNFQGHSSEKLFF
abundance: few; j_gene: TRBJ1-1; v_gene: TRBV30; len: 11; d_gene: NA; CDR3nt: TGTGCCTGGAGTGGGGGAGCTGAAGCTTTCTTT; CDR3aa: CAWSGGAEAFF
abundance: NA; j_gene: TRBJ2-1; v_gene: TRBV7-2; len: 14; d_gene: TRBD1; CDR3nt: TGTGCCAGCAGCGGGACAGGGGGAGGTCATGAGCAGTTCTTC; CDR3aa: CASSGTGGGHEQFF
abundance: once; j_gene: TRBJ1-5; v_gene: TRBV10-3; len: 12; d_gene: NA; CDR3nt: TGTGCCATCAGTGGGGGGACTCAGCCCCAGCATTTT; CDR3aa: CAISGGTQPQHF
abundance: NA; j_gene: TRBJ2-1; v_gene: TRBV7-9; len: 14; d_gene: TRBD1; CDR3nt: TGTGCCAGCAGCCGGACAGGACTTGTCGGAGAGCAGTTCTTC; CDR3aa: CASSRTGLVGEQFF
abundance: once; j_gene: TRBJ2-2; v_gene: TRBV11-2; len: 12; d_gene: NA; CDR3nt: TGTGCCAGCAGCTTAGGCACCGGGGAGCTGTTTTTT; CDR3aa: CASSLGTGELFF
abundance: few; j_gene: TRBJ1-5; v_gene: TRBV2; len: 17; d_gene: NA; CDR3nt: TGTGCCAGCACCCCCCAGCGGACGGTCGATAGCAATCAGCCCCAGCATTTT; CDR3aa: CASTPQRTVDSNQPQHF
abundance: NA; j_gene: TRBJ1-1; v_gene: TRBV2; len: 15; d_gene: TRBD1; CDR3nt: TGTGCCAGCAGGGCAGCCGGGACAGGGGGATCTGAAGCTTTCTTT; CDR3aa: CASRAAGTGGSEAFF
abundance: few; j_gene: TRBJ2-1; v_gene: TRBV14; len: 19; d_gene: NA; CDR3nt: TGTGCCAGCAGCCATCATAAAACACGGGCAAAGTGGTCCTACAATGAGCAGTTCTTC; CDR3aa: CASSHHKTRAKWSYNEQFF
abundance: NA; j_gene: TRBJ1-2; v_gene: TRBV30; len: 14; d_gene: TRBD1; CDR3nt: TGTGCCTGGAGGAGAACAGGGGGAGGGTATGGCTACACCTTC; CDR3aa: CAWRRTGGGYGYTF
abundance: NA; j_gene: TRBJ2-2; v_gene: TRBV20-1; len: 13; d_gene: NA; CDR3nt: TGCAGCGCGGGGGACATATACACCGGGGAGCTGTTTTTT; CDR3aa: CSAGDIYTGELFF
abundance: NA; j_gene: TRBJ2-3; v_gene: TRBV30; len: 16; d_gene: TRBD2; CDR3nt: TGTGCCTGGAGTGTCCTGGGACTAGCGGCCACAGATACGCAGTATTTT; CDR3aa: CAWSVLGLAATDTQYF
abundance: NA; j_gene: TRBJ2-3; v_gene: TRBV12-3/TRBV12-4; len: 16; d_gene: TRBD2; CDR3nt: TGTGCCAGCAGCCCTAGCGGGGGGGTCCCCCCAGATACGCAGTATTTT; CDR3aa: CASSPSGGVPPDTQYF
abundance: few; j_gene: TRBJ1-2; v_gene: TRBV6-1; len: 16; d_gene: NA; CDR3nt: TGTGCCAGCAGTGAATCCCCCAGGGGATCGGGGTATGGCTACACCTTC; CDR3aa: CASSESPRGSGYGYTF
abundance: NA; j_gene: TRBJ1-6; v_gene: TRBV2; len: 12; d_gene: NA; CDR3nt: TGTGCCAGCAGTCCCAGTAATTCACCCCTCCACTTT; CDR3aa: CASSPSNSPLHF
abundance: NA; j_gene: TRBJ1-1; v_gene: TRBV2; len: 11; d_gene: NA; CDR3nt: TGTGCCAGCAGTCCCCGGGACATCGCTTTCTTT; CDR3aa: CASSPRDIAFF
abundance: NA; j_gene: TRBJ2-4; v_gene: TRBV7-2; len: 18; d_gene: NA; CDR3nt: TGTGCCAGCAGCTTACTCCCCCCCAGGCGTGTAGCCAAAAACATTCAGTACTTC; CDR3aa: CASSLLPPRRVAKNIQYF
abundance: NA; j_gene: TRBJ2-3; v_gene: TRBV30; len: 16; d_gene: TRBD2; CDR3nt: TGTGCCTGGAGTCAGGGACTAGCGGGGGGGCCCGATACGCAGTATTTT; CDR3aa: CAWSQGLAGGPDTQYF
abundance: NA; j_gene: TRBJ1-2; v_gene: TRBV2; len: 10; d_gene: NA; CDR3nt: TGTGCCAGCAGTGAGGGTGGCTACACCTTC; CDR3aa: CASSEGGYTF
abundance: NA; j_gene: TRBJ2-2; v_gene: TRBV30; len: 14; d_gene: NA; CDR3nt: TGTGCCTGGAGTGAACCCGCGAACACCGGGGAGCTGTTTTTT; CDR3aa: CAWSEPANTGELFF
abundance: NA; j_gene: TRBJ2-7; v_gene: TRBV5-1; len: 15; d_gene: NA; CDR3nt: TGCGCCAGCAGCTTGGCCCGGACAGGGAGGGACGAGCAGTACTTC; CDR3aa: CASSLARTGRDEQYF
abundance: NA; j_gene: TRBJ2-7; v_gene: TRBV12-3/TRBV12-4; len: 12; d_gene: NA; CDR3nt: TGTGCCAGCAGCCTTATGGACTACGAGCAGTACTTC; CDR3aa: CASSLMDYEQYF
abundance: NA; j_gene: TRBJ1-4; v_gene: TRBV6-1; len: 17; d_gene: TRBD1; CDR3nt: TGTGCCAGCAGCCGGGATCCCTGGACAGGGAGAGGGGAAAAACTGTTTTTT; CDR3aa: CASSRDPWTGRGEKLFF
abundance: once; j_gene: TRBJ2-2; v_gene: TRBV5-1; len: 14; d_gene: NA; CDR3nt: TGCGCCAGCAGCTTGGCTGGTGACACCGGGGAGCTGTTTTTT; CDR3aa: CASSLAGDTGELFF
abundance: few; j_gene: TRBJ1-1; v_gene: TRBV6-2/TRBV6-3; len: 10; d_gene: TRBD1; CDR3nt: TGTGCCACCCGGGACAGTGAAGCTTTCTTT; CDR3aa: CATRDSEAFF
abundance: NA; j_gene: TRBJ2-3; v_gene: TRBV15; len: 14; d_gene: NA; CDR3nt: TGTGCCACCAGCATCCTTCAGCGCACAGATACGCAGTATTTT; CDR3aa: CATSILQRTDTQYF
abundance: NA; j_gene: TRBJ1-1; v_gene: TRBV10-1; len: 13; d_gene: NA; CDR3nt: TGCGCCAGCAGTGAAGGATCAGGCACTGAAGCTTTCTTT; CDR3aa: CASSEGSGTEAFF
abundance: NA; j_gene: TRBJ1-4; v_gene: TRBV4-2; len: 15; d_gene: NA; CDR3nt: TGTGCCAGCAGCCAAGAACGGACAGAGAGGGAAAAACTGTTTTTT; CDR3aa: CASSQERTEREKLFF
abundance: few; j_gene: TRBJ2-5; v_gene: TRBV28; len: 14; d_gene: TRBD1; CDR3nt: TGTGCCAGCAGTCGACAGGGGACTCAGGGGACCCAGTACTTC; CDR3aa: CASSRQGTQGTQYF
abundance: NA; j_gene: TRBJ1-1; v_gene: TRBV19; len: 17; d_gene: NA; CDR3nt: TGTGCCAGTAGTCCGTCTGGGAGGGGGGTAATGAACACTGAAGCTTTCTTT; CDR3aa: CASSPSGRGVMNTEAFF
abundance: NA; j_gene: TRBJ2-1; v_gene: TRBV11-3; len: 15; d_gene: TRBD2; CDR3nt: TGTGCCAGCAGCTCGGACTCTAGCGGGAACAATGAGCAGTTCTTC; CDR3aa: CASSSDSSGNNEQFF
abundance: NA; j_gene: TRBJ2-7; v_gene: TRBV6-2/TRBV6-3; len: 12; d_gene: TRBD2; CDR3nt: TGTGCCAGCATGCCCAGCGGGGGACGGCAGTACTTC; CDR3aa: CASMPSGGRQYF
abundance: medium-sized; j_gene: TRBJ2-2; v_gene: TRBV2; len: 14; d_gene: NA; CDR3nt: TGTGCCAGCAGGACTGCCCGGGGCTGGGGGGAGCTGTTTTTT; CDR3aa: CASRTARGWGELFF
abundance: NA; j_gene: TRBJ1-3; v_gene: TRBV11-2; len: 15; d_gene: NA; CDR3nt: TGTGCCAGCAGCTTAGCGGTAGGGTCAAGAAACACCATATATTTT; CDR3aa: CASSLAVGSRNTIYF
abundance: NA; j_gene: TRBJ1-5; v_gene: TRBV19; len: 15; d_gene: TRBD1; CDR3nt: TGTGCCAGTAGTATGGTCTGGAAGCAGGACAGGGGCGTTCATTTT; CDR3aa: CASSMVWKQDRGVHF